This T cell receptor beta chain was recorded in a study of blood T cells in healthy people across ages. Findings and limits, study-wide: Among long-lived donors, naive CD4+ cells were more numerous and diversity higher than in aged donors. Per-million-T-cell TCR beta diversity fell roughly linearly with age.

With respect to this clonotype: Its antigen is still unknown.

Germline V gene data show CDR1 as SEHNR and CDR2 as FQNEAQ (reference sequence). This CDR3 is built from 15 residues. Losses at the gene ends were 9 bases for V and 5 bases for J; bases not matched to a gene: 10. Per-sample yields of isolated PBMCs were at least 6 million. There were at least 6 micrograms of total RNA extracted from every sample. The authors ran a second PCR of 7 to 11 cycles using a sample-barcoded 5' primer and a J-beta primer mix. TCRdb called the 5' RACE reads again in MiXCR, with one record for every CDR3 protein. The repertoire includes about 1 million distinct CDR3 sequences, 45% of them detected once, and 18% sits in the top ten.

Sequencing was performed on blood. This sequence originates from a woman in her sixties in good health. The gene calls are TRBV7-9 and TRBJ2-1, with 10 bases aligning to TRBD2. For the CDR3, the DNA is TGTGCCAGTAGCGTACTAGCGGGACAGAACAATGAGCAGTTCTTC. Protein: CASSVLAGQNNEQFF.